This T cell receptor beta chain stems from a study of cytomegalovirus exposure and HLA in healthy donors. Study results and limitations: Across all donors, roughly uniform sequencing depth was an assumption of the presence/absence analyses. Among immune exposure information, only CMV serostatus was available.

This CDR3 has 15 residues. With 7 bases removed from V and 2 bases from J, the gap between germline ends came to 17 bases. CDR1 and CDR2 from the germline V gene are LNHDA and SQIVND (reference sequence). The PCR used 60 Vbeta and 13 Jbeta primers. Clones were read by immunoSEQ multiplex PCR, and TCRdb kept only the in-frame ones, dropping some. This sample has about 180,000 clones, with 75% to 90% found just once. A remark on this clone: The antigen is undetermined.

Sequenced material: PBMCs. The TCR comes from a girl under 18 in good health and CMV-seropositive. The rearrangement links TRBV19 to TRBJ1-1; D not resolved. The CDR3 coding sequence is TGTGCCAGTATTGGGAGCCCGGGGAGAAACACTGAAGCTTTCTTT. Its translation: CASIGSPGRNTEAFF.